The 22 T cell receptor beta chains listed next were all sequenced from one sample in a study of CD8 T cells in ankylosing spondylitis. General study results and limits: Ankylosing spondylitis blood appeared to carry a characteristic TCR beta motif of several highly homologous variants.

TCRdb processed the 5' RACE reads anew with MiXCR; each CDR3 protein has one entry. The repertoire holds about 340,000 distinct CDR3 sequences, with 7% to 9% as singletons. Their antigens remain unidentified. The material sequenced was blood, either unsorted or a sorted T cell fraction (not recorded which). The receptor source for this set is a male donor with ankylosing spondylitis.

DNA for the CDR3: TGTGCCAGCAGCCTCAGCAGTAGACGGACAGATACGCAGTATTTT. It specifies CASSLSSRRTDTQYF. The V and J genes are TRBV7-8 and TRBJ2-3; D is ambiguous. Trimming stripped 5 bases from V and 3 bases from J, with 15 bases between. Germline V CDR1 and CDR2: SGHVS, FQNEAQ. The CDR3 sequence is 15 residues long. The variable domain in full, with the rest retrieved from reference TRBV7-8 and TRBJ2-3, is GAGVSQSPRYKVAKRGQDVALRCDPISGHVSLFWYQQALGQGPEFLTYFQNEAQLDKSGLPSDRFFAERPEGSVSTLKIQRTQQEDSAVYLCASSLSSRRTDTQYFGPGTRLTVL.

The chain uses TRBV20-1 and TRBJ2-1; D is unclear. Trimming removed 1 base from V and 6 bases from J, with 16 bases in between. Germline loops: CDR1 DFQATT, CDR2 SNEGSKA (reference sequence). The CDR3 extends over 15 amino acids. The CDR3 DNA reads TGCAGTGCTAGAGGCGGACGCCCAGGCCCCAATGAGCAGTTCTTC. It yields the protein CSARGGRPGPNEQFF.

The chain carries TRBV20-1 and TRBJ1-4; 7 bases line up with TRBD1. Germline V gene data show CDR1 as DFQATT and CDR2 as SNEGSKA (reference sequence). CDR3 length: 15 residues. The junction had 15 bases not matched to a gene; V was cut back by 4 bases and J by 10 bases. The CDR3 is CSANLYRGNAGKLFF. CDR3 in DNA: TGCAGTGCTAACCTCTACAGGGGCAATGCGGGAAAACTGTTTTTT.

The chain uses TRBV11-2 and TRBJ1-4, with 9 bases matching TRBD1. CDR3 length: 16 amino acids. Germline loops: CDR1 SGHAT, CDR2 FQNNGV. Unmatched junction bases numbered 9, after V lost 2 bases and J lost 8 bases. The CDR3, as DNA: TGTGCCAGCAGCTTAAGGGGGGGACAGGGTGAAGAAAAACTGTTTTTT. Its translation is CASSLRGGQGEEKLFF.

This clonotype has more than one count but fewer than ten. V is TRBV25-1 and J is TRBJ2-1, with TRBD2 matching 14 bases. CDR3 length: 14 residues. Germline V lookup: CDR1 MGHDK, CDR2 SYGVNS. Germline trimming cut 2 bases from V and 9 bases from J; bases unmatched to any gene: 0. The CDR3 DNA reads TGTGCCAGCAGTGAAGGGACTAGCGGGAGTGAGCAGTTCTTC. This codes for CASSEGTSGSEQFF.

This clonotype was observed many times. The chain combines TRBV18 with TRBJ2-1, with 7 bases fitting TRBD1. The length of the CDR3 is 16 residues. Germline trimming cut 6 bases from V and 6 bases from J; bases unmatched to any gene: 14. Germline CDR1 KGHSH, CDR2 LQKENI. CDR3 in amino acids: CASSPMGQRRINEQFF. DNA for the CDR3: TGTGCCAGCTCCCCCATGGGACAGAGAAGAATCAATGAGCAGTTCTTC.

The chain combines TRBV19 with TRBJ2-1, with 12 positions matching TRBD2. Germline-derived CDR1 and CDR2 are LNHDA and SQIVND (reference sequence). Trimming removed 6 bases from V and 12 bases from J; junction bases left unmatched: 9. The CDR3 spans 14 residues. CDR3: CASRTSGSVGTQFF. CDR3 DNA: TGTGCCAGTAGGACTAGCGGGAGCGTTGGGACGCAGTTCTTC.

V gene TRBV12-3 or TRBV12-4 combines with J gene TRBJ2-1; possibly TRBD2 for D (6 bases). The V end was cut by 6 bases, the J end by 7 bases, with 19 bases between. The CDR3 runs 15 residues. CDR3 region: CASSLANLADNEQFF. The CDR3 nucleotides read TGTGCCAGCAGCCTAGCGAATTTAGCGGATAATGAGCAGTTCTTC.

This clonotype was found a few times. The chain is built from TRBV20-1 and TRBJ2-1, with 13 bases aligning to TRBD2. Germline V gives CDR1 DFQATT, CDR2 SNEGSKA (reference sequence). The CDR3 extends over 13 amino acids. CDR3 sequence (DNA): TGCAGCGGCGGACTAGCGGGAGACAATGAGCAGTTCTTC. Protein product: CSGGLAGDNEQFF.

The gene calls are TRBV7-8 and TRBJ2-7; D gene ambiguous. The V end was cut by 1 base, the J end by 0 bases, with 10 bases between. Germline V gives CDR1 SGHVS, CDR2 FQNEAQ. CDR3 size: 15 residues. CDR3 in amino acids: CASSLVVKSSYEQYF. In DNA form, the CDR3 reads TGTGCCAGCAGCTTAGTCGTTAAAAGCTCCTACGAGCAGTACTTC.

Here the CDR3 reads CASSSLRRWGETQYF. CDR3 sequence (DNA): TGTGCCAGCAGCTCACTAAGACGGTGGGGGGAGACCCAGTACTTC. The J gene is TRBJ2-5, the V gene TRBV7-8, with D perhaps matching TRBD1 or TRBD2 (5 bases each). The germline V gene encodes CDR1 SGHVS and CDR2 FQNEAQ. The V end lost 4 bases, the J end lost 5 bases, and 17 bases lay between the germline ends. This CDR3 is 15 amino acids long.

The chain has TRBV5-1 and TRBJ2-1; the D gene is possibly TRBD1 (5 bases). The CDR3 length is 14 residues. The germline V gene encodes CDR1 SGHRS and CDR2 YFSETQ. Trimming took 5 bases from V and 2 from J, leaving 11 bases between them. The CDR3 loop is CASSPRRAYNEQFF. CDR3 bases: TGCGCCAGCAGTCCTCGCAGGGCCTACAATGAGCAGTTCTTC.

This clonotype was observed a few times. The chain recombines TRBV7-2 with TRBJ1-1; D gene ambiguous. Trimming took off 7 bases at V and 1 base at J, with 16 bases between the two ends. This CDR3 has 15 residues. Germline-derived CDR1 and CDR2 are SGHTA and FQGNSA. In nucleotides, the CDR3 is TGTGCCAGCAATTTAAATCCGGGCCCGAACACTGAAGCTTTCTTT. Its translation: CASNLNPGPNTEAFF.

This clonotype was observed a handful of times. The CDR3 reads CASSVRFYGYTF. CDR3 DNA sequence: TGTGCCAGCAGTGTACGGTTCTATGGCTACACCTTC. V is TRBV2 and J is TRBJ1-2, with unresolved D. The V end was cut by 4 bases, the J end by 4 bases, with 7 bases between. Germline CDR1 is SNHLY and CDR2 is FYNNEI. The CDR3 sequence is 12 residues long.

This clonotype turned up a few times. This chain connects TRBV25-1 to TRBJ2-1, with 10 positions matching TRBD2. J lost 9 bases, V lost 1 base, and 12 bases had no gene match. Germline CDR1 MGHDK, CDR2 SYGVNS. The CDR3 runs to 17 residues. CDR3 nucleotide sequence: TGTGCCAGCAGTGAATCGAGAGCTAGCGGGAGTATCGGTGAGCAGTTCTTC. It is translated as CASSESRASGSIGEQFF. The entire variable domain, with the rest obtained from reference TRBV25-1 and TRBJ2-1, is as follows: EADIYQTPRYLVIGTGKKITLECSQTMGHDKMYWYQQDPGMELHLIHYSYGVNSTEKGDLSSESTVSRIRTEHFPLTLESARPSHTSQYLCASSESRASGSIGEQFFGPGTRLTVL.

This sequence joins TRBV9 and TRBJ2-1; TRBD2 agrees at 11 bases. From germline, CDR1 is SGDLS and CDR2 YYNGEE. Trimming took 2 bases from V and 4 from J; bases not matched to a gene: 11. The CDR3 sequence is 18 residues long. The CDR3 spells CASSVHSGRGLSYNEQFF. CDR3 in DNA: TGTGCCAGCAGCGTTCATAGCGGGAGGGGCCTTTCTTACAATGAGCAGTTCTTC.

This chain uses TRBV6-1 with TRBJ2-1, with 9 nucleotides matching TRBD2. V lost 6 bases, J lost 4 bases, and 7 bases stayed unmatched. The CDR3 spans 15 residues. Per germline, CDR1 MNHNS and CDR2 SASEGT. CDR3 protein: CASRSGLANYNEQFF. In DNA form, the CDR3 reads TGTGCCAGCAGAAGCGGACTAGCGAATTACAATGAGCAGTTCTTC.

This clonotype came up many times. CDR3 DNA: TGTGCCAGCTCCACTAGCGGGAGTTGGAGTGAGCAGTTCTTC. Protein sequence: CASSTSGSWSEQFF. The chain employs TRBV12-3 or TRBV12-4 and TRBJ2-1; 11 positions agree with TRBD2. The CDR3 spans 14 residues. The V and J ends lost 8 bases and 9 bases, in that order; junction bases with no gene match: 9.

The rearrangement links TRBV5-1 to TRBJ1-4, with D unclear. Germline CDR1 is SGHRS and CDR2 is YFSETQ. This CDR3 spans 15 amino acids. V was trimmed by 0 bases and J by 7 bases, leaving 13 bases between them. The CDR3 bases are TGCGCCAGCAGCTTGGGGGCCAGCGTAAGTGAAAAACTGTTTTTT. Translating gives CASSLGASVSEKLFF. The complete variable domain, with remaining parts taken from reference TRBV5-1 and TRBJ1-4, reads KAGVTQTPRYLIKTRGQQVTLSCSPISGHRSVSWYQQTPGQGLQFLFEYFSETQRNKGNFPGRFSGRQFSNSRSEMNVSTLELGDSALYLCASSLGASVSEKLFFGSGTQLSVL.

This clonotype was seen more than once but under ten times. The V and J genes are TRBV14 and TRBJ2-2; D gene unclear. Germline V lookup: CDR1 SGHDN, CDR2 FVKESK. The germline V and J ends were trimmed by 4 bases and 6 bases, with 15 bases remaining between them. This CDR3 is built from 15 residues. The CDR3 loop reads CASSRPNVQSGELFF. CDR3 bases: TGTGCCAGCAGCCGGCCGAATGTTCAATCCGGGGAGCTGTTTTTT.

At least ten counts were recorded for this clonotype. This sequence joins TRBV12-3 or TRBV12-4 and TRBJ2-7; unclear D gene. CDR3 length equals 13 residues. With 6 bases removed from V and 4 bases from J, the gap between germline ends came to 13 bases. This CDR3 reads CASSKDGPYEQYF. The CDR3 coding sequence is TGTGCCAGCAGCAAGGACGGCCCGTACGAGCAGTACTTC.

This clonotype came up many times. This rearrangement joins TRBV24-1 to TRBJ2-4; 9 nucleotides line up with TRBD1. This CDR3 is built from 14 residues. Unmatched junction bases numbered 5, after V lost 6 bases and J lost 6 bases. From germline, CDR1 is KGHDR and CDR2 SFDVKD. DNA for the CDR3: TGTGCCACCAGTCGGACAGGGGAAGGAAACATTCAGTACTTC. This encodes CATSRTGEGNIQYF.